The 7 T cell receptor beta chains reported below all come from one sample, sequenced in a study of blood T cell repertoires in COVID-19. TCRdb's copy holds only in-frame clones and misses some; the assay was immunoSEQ multiplex PCR. Here the sample spans roughly 220,000 clones, approximately 83% being singletons. Sequenced: peripheral blood. All receptors come from a woman aged 25 to 45 who had recovered from COVID-19.

The chain uses TRBV28 and TRBJ1-2, with a possible D match to TRBD1 (5 bases). The V gene's germline CDR1 is MDHEN and CDR2 SYDVKM. The CDR3 spans 15 residues. Between the trimmed V and J ends, which lost 6 bases and 0 bases, there was a span of 14 bases. The CDR3, as DNA: TGTGCCAGCAGCCCCAGGGCAGTTGCTAACTATGGCTACACCTTC. Its protein product is CASSPRAVANYGYTF.

The chain joins TRBV6-2 or TRBV6-3 to TRBJ1-1; tentative D call: TRBD1 (5 bases). V lost 3 bases and J lost 0, with 8 bases in between. The V gene's germline CDR1 is MNHEY and CDR2 SVGEGT. The CDR3 has 14 amino acids. This chain's CDR3 is CASSYAGMNTEAFF. The DNA for the CDR3 is TGTGCCAGCAGTTATGCAGGGATGAACACTGAAGCTTTCTTT.

The chain carries TRBV5-1 and TRBJ2-1; 13 bases match TRBD2. The germline V gene encodes CDR1 SGHRS and CDR2 YFSETQ. The length of the CDR3 is 17 residues. The J segment lost 9 bases and the V segment lost 0 bases, leaving 9 bases of the junction unmatched. CDR3 loop: CASSLAPGTSGKGEQFF. The DNA of the CDR3 is TGCGCCAGCAGCTTGGCCCCGGGGACTAGCGGGAAAGGTGAGCAGTTCTTC.

The V gene is TRBV6-1, the J gene TRBJ2-7; the match to TRBD2 covers 13 bases. Germline values: CDR1 MNHNS, CDR2 SASEGT. The CDR3 sequence is 17 residues long. The V gene end was trimmed by 3 bases and the J gene end by 5 bases; junction bases not matched to a gene: 10. The CDR3 coding sequence is TGTGCCAGCAGTGAGATCCTACTAGCGGGAGGGCGAGACGAGCAGTACTTC. Translation: CASSEILLAGGRDEQYF.

The V call is TRBV27, the J call TRBJ1-5, with a weak D call TRBD1 (5 bases). This CDR3 is 15 amino acids long. Germline CDR1 and CDR2: MNHEY and SMNVEV (reference sequence). V was trimmed by 2 bases and J by 4 bases, leaving 12 bases between them. This chain's CDR3 is CASSLRPRGNQPQHF. In nucleotides, the CDR3 is TGTGCCAGCAGTTTACGGCCAAGGGGAAATCAGCCCCAGCATTTT.

The chain joins TRBV10-3 to TRBJ2-3; maybe TRBD2 (7 bases). The CDR3 loop spans 15 amino acids. Trimming took 6 bases from V and 2 from J, leaving 15 bases between them. Germline CDR1 ENHRY, CDR2 SYGVKD. As DNA, the CDR3 is TGTGCCATCAGGGGGGGGCCGGGAAACACAGATACGCAGTATTTT. It encodes CAIRGGPGNTDTQYF.

The chain links TRBV5-1 to TRBJ2-7; TRBD2 aligns across 7 bases. In germline, CDR1 is SGHRS, CDR2 YFSETQ. Trimming cost V 5 bases and J 0 bases; bases outside gene matches: 8. The CDR3 consists of 15 residues. The CDR3 reads CASSPRGGSSYEQYF. The CDR3 DNA follows: TGCGCCAGCAGTCCGAGGGGCGGGAGCTCCTACGAGCAGTACTTC. The full variable domain, with the rest looked up from reference TRBV5-1 and TRBJ2-7, is KAGVTQTPRYLIKTRGQQVTLSCSPISGHRSVSWYQQTPGQGLQFLFEYFSETQRNKGNFPGRFSGRQFSNSRSEMNVSTLELGDSALYLCASSPRGGSSYEQYFGPGTRLTVT.